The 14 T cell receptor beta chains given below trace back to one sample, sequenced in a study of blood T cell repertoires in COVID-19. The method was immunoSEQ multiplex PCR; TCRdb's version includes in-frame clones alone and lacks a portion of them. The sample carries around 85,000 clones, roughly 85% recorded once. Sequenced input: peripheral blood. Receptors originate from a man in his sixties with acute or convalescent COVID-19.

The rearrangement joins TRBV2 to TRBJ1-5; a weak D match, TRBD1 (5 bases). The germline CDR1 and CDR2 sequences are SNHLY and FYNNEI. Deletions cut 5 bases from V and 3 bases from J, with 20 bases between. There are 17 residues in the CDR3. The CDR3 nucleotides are TGTGCCAGCAGTTCTCCCGAAGGAGGGGCCTACAATCAGCCCCAGCATTTT. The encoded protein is CASSSPEGGAYNQPQHF.

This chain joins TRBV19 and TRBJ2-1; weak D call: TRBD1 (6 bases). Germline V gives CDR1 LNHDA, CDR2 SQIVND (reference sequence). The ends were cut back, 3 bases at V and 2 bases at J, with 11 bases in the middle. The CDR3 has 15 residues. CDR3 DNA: TGTGCCAGTAGTATTACAGGGTCGCCCTACAATGAGCAGTTCTTC. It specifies CASSITGSPYNEQFF. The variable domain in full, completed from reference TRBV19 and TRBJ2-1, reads DGGITQSPKYLFRKEGQNVTLSCEQNLNHDAMYWYRQDPGQGLRLIYYSQIVNDFQKGDIAEGYSVSREKKESFPLTVTSAQKNPTAFYLCASSITGSPYNEQFFGPGTRLTVL.

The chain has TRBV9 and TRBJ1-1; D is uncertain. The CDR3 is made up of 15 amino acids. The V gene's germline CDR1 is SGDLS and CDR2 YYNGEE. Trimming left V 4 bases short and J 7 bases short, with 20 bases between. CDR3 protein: CASSPPSRGLVEAFF. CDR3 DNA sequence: TGTGCCAGCAGCCCCCCATCGAGAGGGTTGGTTGAAGCTTTCTTT. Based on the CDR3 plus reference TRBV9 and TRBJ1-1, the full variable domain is DSGVTQTPKHLITATGQRVTLRCSPRSGDLSVYWYQQSLDQGLQFLIQYYNGEERAKGNILERFSAQQFPDLHSELNLSSLELGDSALYFCASSPPSRGLVEAFFGQGTRLTVV.

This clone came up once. The CDR3 loop reads CAWSNGALGNQPQHF. The CDR3, as DNA: TGTGCCTGGAGTAACGGAGCCTTGGGCAATCAGCCCCAGCATTTT. The V call is TRBV30, the J call TRBJ1-5; D is undetermined. V was pared by 2 bases and J by 2 bases, with 13 bases between. CDR1 is GTSNPN, CDR2 SVGIG, per germline (reference sequence). The CDR3 length is 15 residues.

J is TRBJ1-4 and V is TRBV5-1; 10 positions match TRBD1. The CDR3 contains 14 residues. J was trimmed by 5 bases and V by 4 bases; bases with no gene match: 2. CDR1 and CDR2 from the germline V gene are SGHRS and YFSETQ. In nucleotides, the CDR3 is TGCGCCAGCAGCGAGGGACAGGGGAATGAAAAACTGTTTTTT. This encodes CASSEGQGNEKLFF.

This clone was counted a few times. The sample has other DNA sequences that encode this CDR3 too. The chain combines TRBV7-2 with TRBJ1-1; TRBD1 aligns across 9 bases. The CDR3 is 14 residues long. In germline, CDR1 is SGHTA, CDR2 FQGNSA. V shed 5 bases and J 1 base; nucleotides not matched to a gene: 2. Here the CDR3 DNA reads TGTGCCAGCAGCAGGGACAGGGCGAACACTGAAGCTTTCTTT. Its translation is CASSRDRANTEAFF.

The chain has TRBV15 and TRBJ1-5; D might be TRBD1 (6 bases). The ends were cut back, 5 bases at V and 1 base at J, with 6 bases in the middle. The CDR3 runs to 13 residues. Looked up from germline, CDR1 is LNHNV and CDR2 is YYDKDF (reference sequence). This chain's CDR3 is CATSGQSNQPQHF. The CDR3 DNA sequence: TGTGCCACCAGCGGACAGAGCAATCAGCCCCAGCATTTT.

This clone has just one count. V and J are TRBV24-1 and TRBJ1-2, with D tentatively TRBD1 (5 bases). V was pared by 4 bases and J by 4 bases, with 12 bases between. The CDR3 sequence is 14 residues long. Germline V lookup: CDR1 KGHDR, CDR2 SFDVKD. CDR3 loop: CATSESGRAYGYTF. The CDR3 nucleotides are TGTGCCACCAGTGAGTCCGGCAGGGCCTATGGCTACACCTTC.

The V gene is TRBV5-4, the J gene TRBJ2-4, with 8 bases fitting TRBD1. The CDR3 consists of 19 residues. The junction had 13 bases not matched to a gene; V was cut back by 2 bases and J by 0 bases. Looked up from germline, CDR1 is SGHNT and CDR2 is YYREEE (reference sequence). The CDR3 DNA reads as TGTGCCAGCAGCTTAAGGGACAGGCCTTCGTTCAGAGCCAAAAACATTCAGTACTTC. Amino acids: CASSLRDRPSFRAKNIQYF.

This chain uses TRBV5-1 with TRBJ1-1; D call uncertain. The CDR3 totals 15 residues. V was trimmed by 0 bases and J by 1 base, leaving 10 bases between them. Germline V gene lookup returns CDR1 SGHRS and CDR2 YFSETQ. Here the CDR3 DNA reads TGCGCCAGCAGCTTGGGGGCGACGGAGAACACTGAAGCTTTCTTT. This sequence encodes CASSLGATENTEAFF.

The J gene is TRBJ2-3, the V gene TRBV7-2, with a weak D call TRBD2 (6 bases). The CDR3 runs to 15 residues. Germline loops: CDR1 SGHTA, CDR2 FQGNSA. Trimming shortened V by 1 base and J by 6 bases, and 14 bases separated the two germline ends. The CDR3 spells CASSLDRAGRDTQYF. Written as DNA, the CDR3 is TGTGCCAGCAGCTTAGACCGTGCGGGGAGGGATACGCAGTATTTT. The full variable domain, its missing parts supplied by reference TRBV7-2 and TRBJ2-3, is GAGVSQSPSNKVTEKGKDVELRCDPISGHTALYWYRQSLGQGLEFLIYFQGNSAPDKSGLPSDRFSAERTGGSVSTLTIQRTQQEDSAVYLCASSLDRAGRDTQYFGPGTRLTVL.

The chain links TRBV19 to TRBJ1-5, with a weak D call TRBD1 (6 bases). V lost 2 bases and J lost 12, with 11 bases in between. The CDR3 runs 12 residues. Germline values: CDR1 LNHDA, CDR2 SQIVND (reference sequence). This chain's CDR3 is CASSIIGGNQHF. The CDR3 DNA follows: TGTGCCAGTAGTATAATAGGGGGAAACCAGCATTTT.

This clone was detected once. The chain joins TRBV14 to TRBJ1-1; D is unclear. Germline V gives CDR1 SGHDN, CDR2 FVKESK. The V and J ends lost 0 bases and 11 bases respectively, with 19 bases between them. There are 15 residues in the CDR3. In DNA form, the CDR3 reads TGTGCCAGCAGCCAAGACCCGTTTACCGATGGTGAGGCTTTCTTT. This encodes CASSQDPFTDGEAFF.

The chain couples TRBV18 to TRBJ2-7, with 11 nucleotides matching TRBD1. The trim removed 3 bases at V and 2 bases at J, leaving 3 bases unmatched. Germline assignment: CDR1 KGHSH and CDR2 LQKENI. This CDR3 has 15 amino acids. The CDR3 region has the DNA TGTGCCAGCTCACCGATGGACAGGGGGCCCTACGAGCAGTACTTC. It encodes CASSPMDRGPYEQYF.